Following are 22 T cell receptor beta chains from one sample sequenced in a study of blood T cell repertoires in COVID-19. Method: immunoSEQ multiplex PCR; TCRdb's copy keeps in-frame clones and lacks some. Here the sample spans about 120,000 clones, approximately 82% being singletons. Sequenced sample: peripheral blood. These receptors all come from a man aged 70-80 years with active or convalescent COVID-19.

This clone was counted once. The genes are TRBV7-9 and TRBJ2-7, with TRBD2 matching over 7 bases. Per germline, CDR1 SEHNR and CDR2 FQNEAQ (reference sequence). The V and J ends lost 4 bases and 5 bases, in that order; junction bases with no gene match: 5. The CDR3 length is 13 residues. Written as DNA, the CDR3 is TGTGCCAGCAGCTCCACTAGCGTTAACGAGCAGTACTTC. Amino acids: CASSSTSVNEQYF.

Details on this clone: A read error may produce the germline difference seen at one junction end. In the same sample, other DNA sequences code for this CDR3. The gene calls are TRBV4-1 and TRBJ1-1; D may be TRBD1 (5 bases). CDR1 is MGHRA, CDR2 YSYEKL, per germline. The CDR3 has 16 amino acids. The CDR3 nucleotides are TGCGCCAGCAGCCAAGAAGGCAGGGTGATGAATACTGAAGCTTTCTTT. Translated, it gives CASSQEGRVMNTEAFF.

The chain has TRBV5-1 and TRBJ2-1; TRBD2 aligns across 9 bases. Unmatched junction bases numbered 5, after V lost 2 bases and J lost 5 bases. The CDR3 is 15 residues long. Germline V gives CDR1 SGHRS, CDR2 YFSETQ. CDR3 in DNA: TGCGCCAGCAGCTTCCCTAGCGGGATTAACAATGAGCAGTTCTTC. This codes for CASSFPSGINNEQFF.

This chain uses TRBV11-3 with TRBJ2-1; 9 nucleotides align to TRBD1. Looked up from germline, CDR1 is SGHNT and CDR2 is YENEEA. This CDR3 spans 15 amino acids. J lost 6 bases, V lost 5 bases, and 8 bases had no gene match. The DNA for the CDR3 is TGTGCCAGCAGCCCAGGGACAGGGTCCGGCAATGAGCAGTTCTTC. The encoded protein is CASSPGTGSGNEQFF. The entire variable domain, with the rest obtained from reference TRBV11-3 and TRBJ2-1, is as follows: EAGVVQSPRYKIIEKKQPVAFWCNPISGHNTLYWYLQNLGQGPELLIRYENEEAVDDSQLPKDRFSAERLKGVDSTLKIQPAELGDSAVYLCASSPGTGSGNEQFFGPGTRLTVL.

CDR3: CASSRGTGGFQPQHF. The CDR3 DNA reads as TGTGCCAGCAGCCGGGGGACAGGGGGTTTTCAGCCCCAGCATTTT. The chain carries TRBV6-5 and TRBJ1-5; TRBD1 agrees at 11 bases. The CDR3 consists of 15 residues. Germline CDR1 reads MNHEY; CDR2 reads SVGAGI. V shed 6 bases, J shed 6 bases, and the junction held 7 bases outside the gene matches.

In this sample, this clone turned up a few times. In nucleotides, the CDR3 is TGTGCCAACGATCAGGGCATCGAACCGTCGACCGGGGAGCTGTTTTTT. As protein: CANDQGIEPSTGELFF. The chain employs TRBV19 and TRBJ2-2, with D perhaps TRBD1 (5 bases). The CDR3 is 16 amino acids. CDR1 and CDR2 (germline): LNHDA, SQIVND (reference sequence). V shed 10 bases and J shed 5 bases, with 23 bases lying between them.

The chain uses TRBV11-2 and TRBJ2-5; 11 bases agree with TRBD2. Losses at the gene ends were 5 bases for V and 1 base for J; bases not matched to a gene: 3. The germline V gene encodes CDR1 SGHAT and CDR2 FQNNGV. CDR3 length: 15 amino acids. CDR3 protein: CASSVGTSGQETQYF. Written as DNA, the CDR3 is TGTGCCAGCAGCGTCGGGACTAGCGGCCAAGAGACCCAGTACTTC.

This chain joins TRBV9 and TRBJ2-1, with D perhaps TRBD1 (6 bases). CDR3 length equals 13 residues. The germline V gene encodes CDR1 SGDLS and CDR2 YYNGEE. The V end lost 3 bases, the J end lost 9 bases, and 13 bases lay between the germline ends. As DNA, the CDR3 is TGTGCCAGCAGCGCCATGCAGGGGTTTGAGCAGTTCTTC. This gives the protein CASSAMQGFEQFF.

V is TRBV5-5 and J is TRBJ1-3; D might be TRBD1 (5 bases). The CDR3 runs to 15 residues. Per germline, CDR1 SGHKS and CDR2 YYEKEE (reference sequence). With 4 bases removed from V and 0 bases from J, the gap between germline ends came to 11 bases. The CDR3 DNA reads TGTGCCAGCAGCGAACGCGGGACCTCTGGAAACACCATATATTTT. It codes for CASSERGTSGNTIYF. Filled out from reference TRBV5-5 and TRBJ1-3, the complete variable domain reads DAGVTQSPTHLIKTRGQQVTLRCSPISGHKSVSWYQQVLGQGPQFIFQYYEKEERGRGNFPDRFSARQFPNYSSELNVNALLLGDSALYLCASSERGTSGNTIYFGEGSWLTVV.

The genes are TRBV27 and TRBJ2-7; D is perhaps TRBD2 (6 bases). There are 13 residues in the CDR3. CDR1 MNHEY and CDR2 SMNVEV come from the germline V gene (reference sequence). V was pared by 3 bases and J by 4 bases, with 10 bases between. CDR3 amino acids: CASSFSGPYEQYF. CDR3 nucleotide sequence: TGTGCCAGCAGTTTTAGCGGCCCTTACGAGCAGTACTTC.

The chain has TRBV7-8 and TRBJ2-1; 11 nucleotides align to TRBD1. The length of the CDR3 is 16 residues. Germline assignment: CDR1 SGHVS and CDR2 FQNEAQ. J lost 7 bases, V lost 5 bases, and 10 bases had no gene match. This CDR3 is CASSTPRTGGTNEQFF. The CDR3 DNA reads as TGTGCCAGCAGCACTCCGCGGACAGGGGGCACGAATGAGCAGTTCTTC.

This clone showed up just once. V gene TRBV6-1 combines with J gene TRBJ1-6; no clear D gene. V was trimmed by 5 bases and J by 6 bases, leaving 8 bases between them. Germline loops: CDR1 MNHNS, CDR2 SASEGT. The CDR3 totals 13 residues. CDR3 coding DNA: TGTGCCAGCAGTCTACCCCTTAATTCACCCCTCCACTTT. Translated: CASSLPLNSPLHF.

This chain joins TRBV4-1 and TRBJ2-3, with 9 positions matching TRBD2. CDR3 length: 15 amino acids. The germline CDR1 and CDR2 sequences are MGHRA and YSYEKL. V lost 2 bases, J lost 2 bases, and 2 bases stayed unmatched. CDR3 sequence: CASSQLAGITDTQYF. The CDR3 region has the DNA TGCGCCAGCAGCCAACTAGCGGGGATCACAGATACGCAGTATTTT.

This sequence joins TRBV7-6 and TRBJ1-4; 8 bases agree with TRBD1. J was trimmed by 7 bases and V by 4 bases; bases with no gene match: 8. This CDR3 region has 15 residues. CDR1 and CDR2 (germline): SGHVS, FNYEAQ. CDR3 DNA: TGTGCCAGCAGCTCCGGACAGGGCCCGGGTGAAAAACTGTTTTTT. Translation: CASSSGQGPGEKLFF.

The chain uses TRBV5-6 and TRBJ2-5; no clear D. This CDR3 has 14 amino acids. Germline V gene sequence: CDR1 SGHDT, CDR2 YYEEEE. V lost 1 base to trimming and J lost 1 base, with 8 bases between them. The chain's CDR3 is CASSLFTVQETQYF. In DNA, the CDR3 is TGTGCCAGCAGCTTGTTTACAGTCCAAGAGACCCAGTACTTC.

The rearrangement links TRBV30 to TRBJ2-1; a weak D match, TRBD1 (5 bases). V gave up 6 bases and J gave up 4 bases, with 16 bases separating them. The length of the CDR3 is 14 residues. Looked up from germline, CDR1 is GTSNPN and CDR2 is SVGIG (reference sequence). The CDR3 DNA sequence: TGTGCCTGCCAAGTTACAGGCAGATACAATGAGCAGTTCTTC. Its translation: CACQVTGRYNEQFF.

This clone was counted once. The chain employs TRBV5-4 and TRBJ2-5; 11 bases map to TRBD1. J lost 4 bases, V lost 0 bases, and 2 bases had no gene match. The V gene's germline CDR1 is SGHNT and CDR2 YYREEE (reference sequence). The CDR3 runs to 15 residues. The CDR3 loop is CASSLGTGGGETQYF. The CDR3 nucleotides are TGTGCCAGCAGCTTGGGGACAGGGGGCGGAGAGACCCAGTACTTC.

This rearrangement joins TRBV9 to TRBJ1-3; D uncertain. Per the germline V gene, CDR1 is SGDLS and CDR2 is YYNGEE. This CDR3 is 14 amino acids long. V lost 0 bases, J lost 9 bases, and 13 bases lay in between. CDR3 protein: CASSVGSEATTIYF. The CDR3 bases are TGTGCCAGCAGCGTAGGGTCCGAGGCCACCACCATATATTTT.

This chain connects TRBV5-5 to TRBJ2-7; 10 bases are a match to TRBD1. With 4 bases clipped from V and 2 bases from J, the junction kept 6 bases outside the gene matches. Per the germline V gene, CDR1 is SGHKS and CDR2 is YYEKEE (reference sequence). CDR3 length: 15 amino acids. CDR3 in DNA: TGTGCCAGCAGCGCCGGGACAGGGGCAACCTACGAGCAGTACTTC. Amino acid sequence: CASSAGTGATYEQYF.

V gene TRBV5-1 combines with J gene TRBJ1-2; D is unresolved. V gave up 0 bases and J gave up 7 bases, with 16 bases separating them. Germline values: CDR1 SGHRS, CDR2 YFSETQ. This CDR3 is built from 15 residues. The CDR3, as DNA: TGCGCCAGCAGCTTGGCCGTTTTGGTGGGCAGTGGCTACACCTTC. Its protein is CASSLAVLVGSGYTF. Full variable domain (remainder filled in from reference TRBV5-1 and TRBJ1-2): KAGVTQTPRYLIKTRGQQVTLSCSPISGHRSVSWYQQTPGQGLQFLFEYFSETQRNKGNFPGRFSGRQFSNSRSEMNVSTLELGDSALYLCASSLAVLVGSGYTFGSGTRLTVV.

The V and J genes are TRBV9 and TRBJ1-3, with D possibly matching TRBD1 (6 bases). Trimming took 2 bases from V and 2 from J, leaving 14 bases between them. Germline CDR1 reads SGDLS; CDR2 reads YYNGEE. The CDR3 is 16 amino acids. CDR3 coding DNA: TGTGCCAGCAGCGTCAGTCCAGGGGCGGCTGGAAACACCATATATTTT. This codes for CASSVSPGAAGNTIYF.

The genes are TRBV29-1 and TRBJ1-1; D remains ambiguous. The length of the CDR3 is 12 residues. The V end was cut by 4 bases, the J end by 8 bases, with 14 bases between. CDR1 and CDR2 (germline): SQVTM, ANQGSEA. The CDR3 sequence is CSVVIHGGEAFF. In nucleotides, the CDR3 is TGCAGCGTTGTGATCCATGGAGGGGAAGCTTTCTTT.